The next 16 T cell receptor beta chains were all read from a single sample in a study of T cell changes during pregnancy in multiple sclerosis. Measured with immunoSEQ multiplex PCR; TCRdb has only the in-frame clones, and not every one. The sample holds around 63,000 clones, approximately 90% seen once. The material was peripheral blood, obtained after pregnancy. Receptor source: a female donor with multiple sclerosis, enrolled in a pregnancy study.

The chain uses TRBV7-9 and TRBJ1-1, with D unclear. V was shortened by 0 bases and J by 1 base, with 15 bases between the two germline ends. Germline-derived CDR1 and CDR2 are SEHNR and FQNEAQ (reference sequence). This CDR3 comprises 17 residues. The CDR3 bases are TGTGCCAGCAGCTTAGCGCCTCTCAGGTTTCCGAACACTGAAGCTTTCTTT. This codes for CASSLAPLRFPNTEAFF. Combining the CDR3 with reference TRBV7-9 and TRBJ1-1 gives the whole variable domain DTGVSQNPRHKITKRGQNVTFRCDPISEHNRLYWYRQTLGQGPEFLTYFQNEAQLEKSRLLSDRFSAERPKGSFSTLEIQRTEQGDSAMYLCASSLAPLRFPNTEAFFGQGTRLTVV.

The V gene is TRBV5-1, the J gene TRBJ2-1; 8 positions match TRBD2. Looked up from germline, CDR1 is SGHRS and CDR2 is YFSETQ. The CDR3 runs 14 residues. V was clipped by 4 bases and J by 6 bases; unmatched bases: 6. Here the CDR3 reads CASSPRTSRNEQFF. For the CDR3, the DNA is TGCGCCAGCAGCCCGAGGACTAGCCGCAATGAGCAGTTCTTC.

V usage is TRBV6-4 and J usage is TRBJ1-2; TRBD1 aligns across 9 bases. Germline loops: CDR1 MRHNA, CDR2 SNTAGT. The CDR3 totals 15 residues. V was clipped by 2 bases and J by 8 bases; unmatched bases: 9. This chain's CDR3 is CASSDPDRGLRGYTF. Written as DNA, the CDR3 is TGTGCCAGCAGTGACCCGGACAGGGGACTACGAGGCTACACCTTC.

V is TRBV2 and J is TRBJ1-2, with unresolved D. The CDR3 has 13 amino acids. V gave up 0 bases and J gave up 4 bases, with 6 bases separating them. Per germline, CDR1 SNHLY and CDR2 FYNNEI. The CDR3 reads CASSEARSYGYTF. For the CDR3, the DNA is TGTGCCAGCAGTGAAGCTAGATCCTATGGCTACACCTTC.

The chain couples TRBV2 to TRBJ2-5; possibly TRBD1 for D (6 bases). Trimming stripped 4 bases from V and 7 bases from J, with 13 bases between. Germline CDR1 and CDR2: SNHLY and FYNNEI. The CDR3 runs 13 residues. The CDR3 nucleotides are TGTGCCAGCAGTGGGACAGAGCGAGGGACCCAGTACTTC. Translation: CASSGTERGTQYF.

The rearrangement links TRBV4-1 to TRBJ2-5; no clear D gene. The CDR3 runs to 13 residues. Germline lookup yields CDR1 MGHRA and CDR2 YSYEKL. The ends were cut back, 3 bases at V and 4 bases at J, with 9 bases in the middle. This CDR3 reads CASSQIGGETQYF. The DNA of the CDR3 is TGCGCCAGCAGCCAGATAGGCGGAGAGACCCAGTACTTC.

The chain uses TRBV19 and TRBJ1-1; 9 bases align to TRBD1. There are 14 residues in the CDR3. Unmatched junction bases numbered 5, after V lost 3 bases and J lost 6 bases. CDR1 and CDR2 from the germline V gene are LNHDA and SQIVND (reference sequence). The CDR3 loop is CASSMTGGGSEAFF. DNA of the CDR3: TGTGCCAGTAGTATGACAGGGGGAGGCTCTGAAGCTTTCTTT.

The chain employs TRBV30 and TRBJ2-1; 15 nucleotides agree with TRBD2. The V gene's germline CDR1 is GTSNPN and CDR2 SVGIG (reference sequence). CDR3 length: 16 amino acids. Trimming took 1 base from V and 7 from J; bases not matched to a gene: 5. The CDR3: CAWSEGTSGRTNEQFF. The CDR3 nucleotides are TGTGCCTGGAGTGAGGGGACTAGCGGGAGGACTAATGAGCAGTTCTTC.

The CDR3 region is CAITGDRLGYEQYF. The CDR3 DNA reads as TGTGCCATCACCGGAGACAGGTTGGGATACGAGCAGTACTTC. The chain is built from TRBV10-3 and TRBJ2-7, with D maybe TRBD1 (6 bases). The V end was cut by 7 bases, the J end by 4 bases, with 17 bases between. Germline lookup yields CDR1 ENHRY and CDR2 SYGVKD. This CDR3 comprises 14 residues.

The rearrangement links TRBV30 to TRBJ2-5, with TRBD1 matching 7 bases. This CDR3 has 15 residues. Trimming at V came to 6 bases and at J to 2 bases, leaving 12 bases not matched to a gene. Germline CDR1 GTSNPN, CDR2 SVGIG (reference sequence). CDR3 protein: CACSGTAYPQETQYF. The CDR3 DNA follows: TGTGCCTGCTCCGGGACAGCCTACCCTCAAGAGACCCAGTACTTC. The full variable domain, completed using reference TRBV30 and TRBJ2-5, is SQTIHQWPATLVQPVGSPLSLECTVEGTSNPNLYWYRQAAGRGLQLLFYSVGIGQISSEVPQNLSASRPQDRQFILSSKKLLLSDSGFYLCACSGTAYPQETQYFGPGTRLLVL.

This clone was seen once. V usage is TRBV4-3 and J usage is TRBJ1-3, with D possibly matching TRBD1 (5 bases). The V and J ends lost 0 bases and 4 bases respectively, with 7 bases between them. CDR3 length: 14 residues. Germline V lookup: CDR1 LGHNA, CDR2 YSLEER. CDR3 sequence reads: CASSQDTGGNTIYF. The CDR3 DNA sequence: TGCGCCAGCAGCCAAGATACAGGAGGAAACACCATATATTTT.

J is TRBJ1-5 and V is TRBV28; 9 positions match TRBD1. Germline V CDR1 and CDR2: MDHEN, SYDVKM. CDR3 length: 17 residues. Germline trimming cut 6 bases from V and 3 bases from J; bases unmatched to any gene: 12. The CDR3 spells CASRTYDRGNDNQPQHF. CDR3 nucleotide sequence: TGTGCCAGCAGAACCTACGACAGGGGGAATGACAATCAGCCCCAGCATTTT.

The chain couples TRBV27 to TRBJ1-5; D possibly corresponds to TRBD1 (6 bases). V lost 3 bases, J lost 3 bases, and 9 bases lay in between. The length of the CDR3 is 14 residues. Per the germline V gene, CDR1 is MNHEY and CDR2 is SMNVEV (reference sequence). The CDR3 loop is CASSFAGDNQPQHF. Here the CDR3 DNA reads TGTGCCAGCAGTTTTGCAGGGGACAATCAGCCCCAGCATTTT.

CDR3 in DNA: TGTGCCAGCAGCCTATACCTATTTAGCACAGATACGCAGTATTTT. It translates to CASSLYLFSTDTQYF. The gene calls are TRBV11-2 and TRBJ2-3; D call uncertain. The CDR3 sequence is 15 residues long. Germline values: CDR1 SGHAT, CDR2 FQNNGV. The V end was cut by 5 bases, the J end by 0 bases, with 12 bases between. Supplemented by reference TRBV11-2 and TRBJ2-3, the full variable domain reads EAGVAQSPRYKIIEKRQSVAFWCNPISGHATLYWYQQILGQGPKLLIQFQNNGVVDDSQLPKDRFSAERLKGVDSTLKIQPAKLEDSAVYLCASSLYLFSTDTQYFGPGTRLTVL.

This clone was seen just once. This chain joins TRBV5-1 and TRBJ1-2; 7 bases line up with TRBD1. Trimming cost V 0 bases and J 8 bases; bases outside gene matches: 4. The germline CDR1 and CDR2 sequences are SGHRS and YFSETQ. The CDR3 totals 13 residues. CDR3: CASSLVGQTGYTF. In DNA, the CDR3 is TGCGCCAGCAGCTTGGTGGGACAGACAGGCTACACCTTC.

The chain combines TRBV6-6 with TRBJ2-5; D might be TRBD1 (6 bases). The CDR3 has 15 amino acids. From germline, CDR1 is MNHNY and CDR2 SVGAGI (reference sequence). V was shortened by 5 bases and J by 4 bases, with 17 bases between the two germline ends. For the CDR3, the DNA is TGTGCCAGCAGTCCTCGGACGGTGGGGGCAGAGACCCAGTACTTC. Encoded protein: CASSPRTVGAETQYF.